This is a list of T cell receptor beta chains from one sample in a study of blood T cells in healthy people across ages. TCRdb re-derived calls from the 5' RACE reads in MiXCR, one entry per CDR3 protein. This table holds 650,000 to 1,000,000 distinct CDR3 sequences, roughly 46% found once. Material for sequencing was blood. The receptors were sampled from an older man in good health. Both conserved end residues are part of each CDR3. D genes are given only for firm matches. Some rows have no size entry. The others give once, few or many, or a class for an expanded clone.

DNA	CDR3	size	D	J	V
TGTGCCAGCAGTCTTACTTTTAGCTCCTACAATGAGCAGTTCTTC	CASSLTFSSYNEQFF	medium-sized	.	TRBJ2-1	TRBV28
TGTGCCAGCAGCCGCGACTGGCGGGGCTACGAGCAGTACTTC	CASSRDWRGYEQYF	.	.	TRBJ2-7	TRBV11-3
TGCGCCAGCAGCTTGGGGTCAGGGGGTTACAATGAGCAGTACTTC	CASSLGSGGYNEQYF	.	TRBD1	TRBJ2-7	TRBV5-1
TGCAGCGTTGCTTACAGCTTAAACACTGAAGCTTTCTTT	CSVAYSLNTEAFF	many	.	TRBJ1-1	TRBV29-1
TGCAGTGCTAAAAAGAGTTATGAGAGCTCCTACAATGAGCAGTACTTC	CSAKKSYESSYNEQYF	.	.	TRBJ2-7	TRBV20-1
TGCAGTGCTAGCGGGAGCGGGGCTAGCACAGATACGCAGTATTTT	CSASGSGASTDTQYF	.	TRBD2	TRBJ2-3	TRBV20-1
TGCAGTGCCAGGACAGATTTTTTGGGCAATCAGCCCCAGCATTTT	CSARTDFLGNQPQHF	few	.	TRBJ1-5	TRBV20-1
TGCGCCAGCAGCCCGGCCGGGACTACCTACAATGAGCAGTTCTTC	CASSPAGTTYNEQFF	few	TRBD2	TRBJ2-1	TRBV5-1
TGTGCCAGCAGGCTGAAACTAGCGGGAGAGGTGACCCAGTACTTC	CASRLKLAGEVTQYF	few	TRBD2	TRBJ2-5	TRBV5-5
TGTGCCAGCAGTGAGCCGACAGTAAGTTTCGATGAGCAGTTCTTC	CASSEPTVSFDEQFF	.	.	TRBJ2-1	TRBV6-1
TGTGCCAGCAGCCCCCCGGCAGGGGGCACAGATACGCAGTATTTT	CASSPPAGGTDTQYF	few	.	TRBJ2-3	TRBV7-9
TGTGCCTGGAGGACTAGCGGGACTTTGAATGAGCAGTTCTTC	CAWRTSGTLNEQFF	.	TRBD2	TRBJ2-1	TRBV30
TGTGCCAGTAGTATCTTGACGCCTGACATAGCCAAAAACATTCAGTACTTC	CASSILTPDIAKNIQYF	.	.	TRBJ2-4	TRBV19
TGTGCTAGTGGTACCCTGGGGGGAGGGCTCCAAGAGACCCAGTACTTC	CASGTLGGGLQETQYF	.	TRBD2	TRBJ2-5	TRBV12-5